The clone carrying this T cell receptor (beta chain) has a count of ten or more. Its antigen is not identified. Germline values: CDR1 MDHEN, CDR2 SYDVKM. The CDR3 loop spans 12 amino acids. Trimming removed 3 bases from V and 7 bases from J, with 10 bases in between. This specimen comes from a study of T-cell reconstitution after alpha-beta-depleted transplantation in children. Study results and caveats: In patients about two months after transplant, alpha-beta T cells reportedly arose from several hundred expanded graft clones. When one year had passed after transplant, most T-cell counts and diversity came from newly produced T cells.

Researchers prepared the TCRbeta library using unique molecular identifiers, the study reports. MiXCR, run by TCRdb on the PCR reads, gives a single entry per CDR3 protein. This sample has 490,000 or so distinct CDR3 sequences, with roughly 10% found just once. The receptor comes from a child younger than 10 with inherited bone marrow failure, due to receive a stem cell transplant. V usage is TRBV28 and J usage is TRBJ2-7, with a possible D match to TRBD1 (5 bases). The sample here was PBMCs, taken before TCRalphabeta/CD19-depleted stem cell transplant. CDR3 sequence: CASSLMGQEQYF. CDR3 coding DNA: TGTGCCAGCAGTTTGATGGGGCAAGAGCAGTACTTC.